Listed below are T cell receptor beta chains from one sample, sequenced in a study of neoadjuvant anti-PD-1 for oral cavity cancer. Libraries were prepared by immunoSEQ multiplex PCR; TCRdb keeps only in-frame clonotypes and omits some of them. Of around 14,000 clones listed, roughly 73% were seen once; the top ten hold roughly 2.8%. The sequencing here drew on PBMCs, taken after nivolumab (anti-PD-1) treatment. The receptors derive from a person aged 35-79 years with oral cavity squamous cell carcinoma. The CDR3 runs from the conserved cysteine through the conserved F or W. A D gene is named only where the DNA matches it firmly. Size tells how often a clone was seen (once, few, many) or the class of an expanded clone, and some rows leave it out.

J	size	length	V	D	CDR3	DNA
TRBJ2-3	-	16	TRBV5-4	TRBD2	CASSLRTSGIIDTQYF	TGTGCCAGCAGCCTAAGGACTAGCGGGATCATAGATACGCAGTATTTT
TRBJ1-1	-	16	TRBV5-1	TRBD1	CASSFGIATGLTEAFF	TGCGCCAGCAGCTTCGGCATAGCGACAGGGCTCACTGAAGCTTTCTTT
TRBJ2-7	-	16	TRBV25-1	TRBD2	CASSGSSSGRAHEQYF	TGTGCCAGCAGTGGCAGCTCTAGCGGGAGGGCCCACGAGCAGTACTTC
TRBJ1-2	few	12	TRBV13	-	CASSLTQGGYTF	TGTGCCAGCAGCTTAACGCAAGGGGGCTACACCTTC
TRBJ2-3	few	14	TRBV2	TRBD2	CASRSGIRTDTQYF	TGTGCCAGCAGGAGCGGGATCAGGACAGATACGCAGTATTTT
TRBJ1-2	medium-sized	14	TRBV10-2	TRBD1	CASSESRDSMFPTF	TGCGCCAGCAGTGAGTCCCGGGACAGCATGTTTCCCACCTTC
TRBJ1-1	-	14	TRBV19	-	CASSIQGMNTEAFF	TGTGCCAGTAGTATCCAGGGGATGAACACTGAAGCTTTCTTT
TRBJ1-6	-	13	TRBV2	TRBD1	CASGDRANSPLHF	TGTGCCAGCGGGGACAGGGCGAATTCACCCCTCCACTTT
TRBJ2-3	few	19	TRBV27	-	CASSLGGTVSLGVSNTQYF	TGTGCCAGCAGCCTGGGGGGGACAGTCAGCCTAGGGGTCTCTAATACGCAGTATTTT
TRBJ2-7	-	12	TRBV7-8	-	CASSLNPYEQYF	TGTGCCAGCAGCCTGAACCCCTACGAGCAGTACTTC
TRBJ2-5	-	15	TRBV7-9	-	CASNQQGWQGETQYF	TGTGCCAGCAACCAACAGGGTTGGCAAGGAGAGACCCAGTACTTC
TRBJ2-1	-	19	TRBV9	TRBD2	CASSDAIAGSRGSYNEQFF	TGTGCCAGCAGCGATGCCATAGCGGGCTCTCGGGGGTCCTACAATGAGCAGTTCTTC
TRBJ2-6	-	14	TRBV5-8	TRBD2	CASSPRLGGEVLTF	TGTGCCAGCAGCCCCCGTTTGGGAGGGGAGGTCCTGACTTTC
TRBJ1-2	-	13	TRBV6-5	-	CASSNPSSPGYTF	TGTGCCAGCAGTAACCCCTCGTCCCCTGGCTACACCTTC
TRBJ1-1	-	12	TRBV29-1	TRBD1	CSDVTGWGEAFF	TGCAGCGACGTGACAGGGTGGGGGGAAGCTTTCTTT
TRBJ2-3	few	15	TRBV5-1	TRBD2	CASSLGGSPTDTQYF	TGCGCCAGCAGCTTGGGCGGGAGCCCAACAGATACGCAGTATTTT
TRBJ1-2	-	13	TRBV29-1	TRBD1	CSVTLQGAQRYTF	TGCAGCGTGACCCTACAGGGGGCTCAACGCTACACCTTC
TRBJ1-2	-	13	TRBV5-1	TRBD1	CASRRDSLYGYTF	TGCGCCAGCAGGAGGGACAGCCTCTATGGCTACACCTTC
TRBJ1-2	few	15	TRBV4-2	TRBD1	CASSQAKGQVYGYTF	TGTGCCAGCAGCCAAGCGAAAGGACAGGTCTATGGCTACACCTTC
TRBJ1-1	-	11	TRBV2	TRBD1	CASAGQIEAFF	TGTGCCAGCGCGGGACAGATTGAAGCTTTCTTT
TRBJ2-4	-	13	TRBV25-1	-	CASSGSTVNIQYF	TGTGCCAGCAGTGGGTCGACAGTAAACATTCAGTACTTC
TRBJ2-5	-	12	TRBV30	-	CAWSPRQETQYF	TGTGCCTGGAGCCCTCGACAAGAGACCCAGTACTTC
TRBJ2-3	-	14	TRBV27	-	CASMFPKAADTQYF	TGTGCCAGCATGTTCCCTAAGGCCGCAGATACGCAGTATTTT
TRBJ2-5	-	14	TRBV6-1	-	CASSVLDRRETQYF	TGTGCCAGCAGCGTCCTTGACAGGCGGGAGACCCAGTACTTC
TRBJ2-1	-	20	TRBV21-1	-	CASSESSDGAGLGPGDEQFF	TGTGCCAGCAGCGAAAGTAGCGACGGGGCGGGCCTAGGCCCGGGGGATGAGCAGTTCTTC
TRBJ2-7	-	17	TRBV5-6	TRBD2	CASSGYSLAGGAYEQYF	TGTGCCAGCAGCGGCTACTCACTAGCGGGAGGGGCCTACGAGCAGTACTTC
TRBJ2-7	-	14	TRBV6-1	-	CASSREGSLYEQYF	TGTGCCAGCAGTCGTGAGGGGTCGCTATACGAGCAGTACTTC
TRBJ2-1	-	17	TRBV7-6	TRBD2	CASSIPEGREGPNEQFF	TGTGCCAGCAGCATCCCCGAGGGGCGGGAGGGCCCCAATGAGCAGTTCTTC
TRBJ1-2	few	13	TRBV7-3	-	CASSLNRDYGYTF	TGTGCCAGCAGCTTAAACAGGGACTATGGCTACACCTTC
TRBJ1-2	-	13	TRBV9	-	CASSVGQNYGYTF	TGTGCCAGCAGCGTAGGACAGAACTATGGCTACACCTTC
TRBJ2-7	-	15	TRBV5-4	-	CASSLAEFRPYEQYF	TGTGCCAGCAGCTTGGCCGAGTTCAGGCCGTACGAGCAGTACTTC
TRBJ2-7	-	14	TRBV27	-	CASSYKDGPYEQYF	TGTGCCAGCAGTTATAAAGACGGACCCTACGAGCAGTACTTC
TRBJ2-7	few	17	TRBV28	TRBD2	CASRRTSGSVAPYEQYF	TGTGCCAGCAGGCGGACTAGCGGGAGTGTAGCACCCTACGAGCAGTACTTC